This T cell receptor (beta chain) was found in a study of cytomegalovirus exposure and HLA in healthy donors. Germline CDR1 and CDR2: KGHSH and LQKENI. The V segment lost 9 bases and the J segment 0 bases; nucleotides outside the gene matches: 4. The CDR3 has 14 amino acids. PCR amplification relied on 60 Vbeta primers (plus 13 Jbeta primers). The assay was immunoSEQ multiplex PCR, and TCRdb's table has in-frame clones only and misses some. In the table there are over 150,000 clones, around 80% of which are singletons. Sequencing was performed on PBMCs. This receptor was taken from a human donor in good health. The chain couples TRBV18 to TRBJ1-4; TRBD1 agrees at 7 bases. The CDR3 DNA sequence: TGTGCCAGTCGACAGGGTGCAACTAATGAAAAACTGTTTTTT. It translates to CASRQGATNEKLFF.